This T cell receptor beta chain was sequenced in a study of spatial heterogeneity in lung cancer. Study summary: Each time, sequencing found more beta-chain sequences than alpha-chain sequences.

This clonotype has ten or more counts. Time point defined: sample taken at primary tumor resection. Sequencing of whole RNA from tumor, nontumor lung or frozen PBMC involved no sorting. Each TCR cDNA molecule bore a unique molecular identifier. TCRdb processed the 5' RACE reads anew with MiXCR; each CDR3 protein has one entry. The sample includes 7,500 to 8,000 distinct CDR3 sequences, about 8.3% of them seen just once. The TCR comes from a male donor with early-stage non-small cell lung cancer. The source material was PBMCs, sampled at surgery.

CDR3 in DNA: TGTGCCTGGAGTGTCACCCGACGGTGGTTTAGGACTAGCGGGAGACTTTCCTACGAGCAGTACTTC. Translated: CAWSVTRRWFRTSGRLSYEQYF. The chain has TRBV30 and TRBJ2-7; 13 nucleotides align to TRBD2. CDR3 length: 22 residues. The V and J ends lost 0 bases and 1 base, in that order; junction bases with no gene match: 21. Germline assignment: CDR1 GTSNPN and CDR2 SVGIG (reference sequence).